The sequence of this T cell receptor delta chain was determined in a study of gamma-delta T cells after stem cell transplantation. TCRdb reanalyzed the RT-PCR reads using CATT. The table shows about 11,000 delta-chain clones, with 38% occurring only once. In its sample, this clone was seen a few times. This TCR was recovered from a human donor. It is not recorded whose cells these are; they may come from a transplant donor. Sequencing was performed on gamma-delta T cells.

The CDR3 here is CACDTRGAQPSTDKLIF. As DNA, the CDR3 is TGTGCCTGTGACACGCGAGGAGCGCAACCATCCACCGATAAACTCATCTTT. The gene calls are TRDV2 and TRDJ1; unclear D gene. CDR1 and CDR2 from the germline V gene are GEAIGNYY and EKD. This CDR3 has 17 residues. V dropped 1 base and J dropped 1 base, with 18 bases sitting between them.